This passage covers 24 T cell receptor beta chains from one sample sequenced in a study of OX40 agonist ivuxolimab in advanced cancers. The protocol was immunoSEQ multiplex PCR, while the TCRdb copy is restricted to in-frame clones and leaves out a portion. In the table there are about 40,000 clones, approximately 80% of which are singletons. The input for sequencing was CD4+ or CD8+ T cells sorted from blood, taken in a trial of the OX40 agonist ivuxolimab. These TCRs come from an adult with an advanced solid tumor such as melanoma, head and neck, liver or kidney cancer.

The chain has TRBV9 and TRBJ2-1, with D possibly TRBD1 on 5 matching bases. Trimming removed 0 bases at V and 4 bases at J, with 11 bases between. The CDR3 is made up of 15 amino acids. The V gene's germline CDR1 is SGDLS and CDR2 YYNGEE. The CDR3: CASSVGPDRYNEQFF. CDR3 DNA sequence: TGTGCCAGCAGCGTAGGCCCTGACAGATACAATGAGCAGTTCTTC.

J is TRBJ2-7 and V is TRBV7-8; no clear D. The V gene's germline CDR1 is SGHVS and CDR2 FQNEAQ. This CDR3 comprises 12 residues. V was trimmed by 6 bases and J by 4 bases, leaving 10 bases between them. CDR3 coding DNA: TGTGCCAGCAGGTCGACTTGGTACGAGCAGTACTTC. Protein: CASRSTWYEQYF.

This clone appeared a single time. J is TRBJ2-5 and V is TRBV9, with unresolved D. Germline V gene sequence: CDR1 SGDLS, CDR2 YYNGEE. V gave up 0 bases and J gave up 3 bases, with 6 bases separating them. CDR3 length: 13 residues. CDR3 in DNA: TGTGCCAGCAGCGTAGCACCCAAAGAGACCCAGTACTTC. This gives the protein CASSVAPKETQYF. The variable domain in full, with the rest retrieved from reference TRBV9 and TRBJ2-5, is DSGVTQTPKHLITATGQRVTLRCSPRSGDLSVYWYQQSLDQGLQFLIQYYNGEERAKGNILERFSAQQFPDLHSELNLSSLELGDSALYFCASSVAPKETQYFGPGTRLLVL.

This clone turned up a few times. The sample contains more than one DNA sequence encoding this CDR3. The chain carries TRBV6-5 and TRBJ1-4; D unresolved. Germline V gene data show CDR1 as MNHEY and CDR2 as SVGAGI. V was pared by 5 bases and J by 5 bases, with 15 bases between. The CDR3 runs 15 residues. This chain's CDR3 is CASSPSLAANEKLFF. The CDR3 DNA follows: TGTGCCAGCAGTCCATCGTTGGCGGCAAATGAAAAACTGTTTTTT.

The V call is TRBV9, the J call TRBJ1-3; weak D call: TRBD1 (6 bases). V lost 3 bases, J lost 1 base, and 8 bases lay in between. Germline assignment: CDR1 SGDLS and CDR2 YYNGEE. The CDR3 totals 14 residues. Written as DNA, the CDR3 is TGTGCCAGCAGCGAAGGGGGTTCTGGAAACACCATATATTTT. Encoded protein: CASSEGGSGNTIYF.

The CDR3 sequence is CASSPTNHNEQFF. The DNA for the CDR3 is TGTGCCAGCAGTCCTACTAATCACAATGAGCAGTTCTTC. The chain recombines TRBV6-5 with TRBJ2-1; D is uncertain. V lost 5 bases, J lost 5 bases, and 10 bases lay in between. CDR3 length equals 13 residues. Germline values: CDR1 MNHEY, CDR2 SVGAGI.

In this sample, this clone is medium-sized (0.01 to 0.1%). This chain uses TRBV7-3 with TRBJ2-2, with a tentative D call TRBD2 (6 bases). The CDR3 extends over 15 amino acids. The V gene's germline CDR1 is SGHTA and CDR2 FQGTGA. Trimming stripped 4 bases from V and 6 bases from J, with 15 bases between. CDR3: CASSSPAGRAGELFF. The CDR3 nucleotides read TGTGCCAGCAGCTCCCCTGCGGGAAGGGCCGGGGAGCTGTTTTTT. Drawing the rest from reference TRBV7-3 and TRBJ2-2, the complete variable domain is GAGVSQTPSNKVTEKGKYVELRCDPISGHTALYWYRQSLGQGPEFLIYFQGTGAADDSGLPNDRFFAVRPEGSVSTLKIQRTERGDSAVYLCASSSPAGRAGELFFGEGSRLTVL.

This clone was counted between two and nine times. The chain combines TRBV7-2 with TRBJ2-4; TRBD2 matches at 13 bases. Trimming at V came to 3 bases and at J to 8 bases, leaving 4 bases not matched to a gene. The CDR3 sequence is 15 residues long. Germline V gene lookup returns CDR1 SGHTA and CDR2 FQGNSA. CDR3 amino acids: CASSLTSGGRDIQYF. The CDR3 DNA follows: TGTGCCAGCAGCTTGACTAGCGGGGGGAGAGACATTCAGTACTTC.

The CDR3 bases are TGTGCCAGCAGCTTAGATTTCAGGAGCAATCAGCCCCAGCATTTT. Amino acids: CASSLDFRSNQPQHF. The gene calls are TRBV7-8 and TRBJ1-5; no clear D. The CDR3 contains 15 residues. CDR1 is SGHVS, CDR2 FQNEAQ, per germline. Trimming took off 1 base at V and 1 base at J, with 8 bases between the two ends.

The CDR3 spells CASSLGGMVAGELFF. CDR3 DNA: TGTGCCAGCAGCTTAGGCGGGATGGTGGCCGGGGAGCTGTTTTTT. The chain has TRBV11-1 and TRBJ2-2; D is perhaps TRBD2 (6 bases). This CDR3 has 15 residues. The germline CDR1 and CDR2 sequences are SGHAT and FQDESV (reference sequence). V lost 1 base and J lost 6, with 12 bases in between.

The chain employs TRBV5-4 and TRBJ2-1; D is possibly TRBD2 (5 bases). CDR3 length: 13 amino acids. The germline V and J ends were trimmed by 4 bases and 8 bases, with 13 bases remaining between them. CDR1 is SGHNT and CDR2 is YYREEE in the germline V gene (reference sequence). The CDR3 sequence: CASSPGLADEQFF. CDR3 DNA sequence: TGTGCCAGCAGCCCCGGGCTAGCCGATGAGCAGTTCTTC.

By its share, this clone is medium-sized (0.01 to 0.1%). The chain combines TRBV5-1 with TRBJ2-1; TRBD2 matches at 9 bases. Trimming took 5 bases from V and 4 from J; bases not matched to a gene: 10. This CDR3 is built from 16 residues. Looked up from germline, CDR1 is SGHRS and CDR2 is YFSETQ. The CDR3 DNA sequence: TGCGCCAGCAGTTTGCAGACTAGCGGAGAGTACAATGAGCAGTTCTTC. Protein sequence: CASSLQTSGEYNEQFF.

This clone has a single count. The CDR3 nucleotides are TGTGCCAGCAGGCCACAGGGGCAAAATGGCTACACCTTC. Its translation is CASRPQGQNGYTF. V and J are TRBV6-6 and TRBJ1-2; 7 bases line up with TRBD1. V shed 6 bases and J 6 bases; nucleotides not matched to a gene: 7. The CDR3 length is 13 residues. Germline values: CDR1 MNHNY, CDR2 SVGAGI (reference sequence).

This chain uses TRBV27 with TRBJ2-7, with D hard to call. With 6 bases removed from V and 4 bases from J, the gap between germline ends came to 16 bases. This CDR3 contains 14 residues. Germline CDR1 MNHEY, CDR2 SMNVEV (reference sequence). In nucleotides, the CDR3 is TGTGCCAGCAGCCCCCCTGGTAACCGGTACGAGCAGTACTTC. Protein sequence: CASSPPGNRYEQYF.

The V gene is TRBV27, the J gene TRBJ2-1; D could derive from TRBD1 or TRBD2 (5 bases each). Germline loops: CDR1 MNHEY, CDR2 SMNVEV (reference sequence). Between the trimmed V and J ends, which lost 7 bases and 7 bases, there was a span of 14 bases. The CDR3 length is 13 residues. CDR3 loop: CASTGWDENEQFF. Here the CDR3 DNA reads TGTGCCAGCACTGGGTGGGACGAGAATGAGCAGTTCTTC.

V and J are TRBV15 and TRBJ2-1; TRBD2 aligns across 10 bases. CDR1 LNHNV and CDR2 YYDKDF come from the germline V gene (reference sequence). J gave up 8 bases and V 0 bases, and 7 bases lay outside the gene matches. CDR3 length equals 16 residues. The CDR3 loop is CATSRDVQRGGHEQFF. CDR3 nucleotide sequence: TGTGCCACCAGCAGAGATGTCCAGCGGGGGGGCCATGAGCAGTTCTTC.

The V and J genes are TRBV5-5 and TRBJ1-1; D is unclear. CDR1 and CDR2 (germline): SGHKS, YYEKEE (reference sequence). The CDR3 is 14 amino acids. The V and J ends lost 1 base and 4 bases respectively, with 11 bases between them. The CDR3 reads CASSLWGSGTEAFF. The CDR3 nucleotides read TGTGCCAGCAGCTTGTGGGGAAGCGGCACTGAAGCTTTCTTT.

This rearrangement joins TRBV5-5 to TRBJ2-7; D unclear. The CDR3 extends over 17 amino acids. V dropped 4 bases and J dropped 0 bases, with 20 bases sitting between them. The germline gives CDR1 SGHKS, CDR2 YYEKEE (reference sequence). CDR3 residues: CASSQEGPSESSYEQYF. The DNA of the CDR3 is TGTGCCAGCAGCCAAGAAGGCCCTTCCGAAAGCTCCTACGAGCAGTACTTC.

This rearrangement joins TRBV28 to TRBJ2-3; 9 nucleotides match TRBD1. CDR3 length: 15 residues. V gave up 6 bases and J gave up 1 base; unmatched junction bases: 5. Germline CDR1 is MDHEN and CDR2 is SYDVKM. The CDR3 here is CASSSRDRGTDTQYF. As DNA, the CDR3 is TGTGCCAGCAGCTCCCGGGACAGGGGCACAGATACGCAGTATTTT. Filled out from reference TRBV28 and TRBJ2-3, the complete variable domain reads DVKVTQSSRYLVKRTGEKVFLECVQDMDHENMFWYRQDPGLGLRLIYFSYDVKMKEKGDIPEGYSVSREKKERFSLILESASTNQTSMYLCASSSRDRGTDTQYFGPGTRLTVL.

The J gene is TRBJ2-7, the V gene TRBV9; D is perhaps TRBD1 (5 bases). Trimming pared 0 bases from V and 7 bases from J, leaving 14 bases between. Germline values: CDR1 SGDLS, CDR2 YYNGEE. There are 14 residues in the CDR3. This CDR3 reads CASSVGTLPREQYF. DNA for the CDR3: TGTGCCAGCAGCGTAGGGACACTCCCAAGGGAGCAGTACTTC.

This clone was counted a few times. The chain recombines TRBV2 with TRBJ1-5; TRBD1 aligns across 7 bases. Per germline, CDR1 SNHLY and CDR2 FYNNEI. This CDR3 spans 16 amino acids. With V trimmed by 8 bases and J by 4 bases, 14 bases remained unmatched. CDR3 DNA: TGTGCCAGCGCTAGTGCGTGGACAGGTGAGAATCAGCCCCAGCATTTT. This gives the protein CASASAWTGENQPQHF.

The genes are TRBV7-8 and TRBJ2-3; possible D gene TRBD2, 7 bases. Germline values: CDR1 SGHVS, CDR2 FQNEAQ. The V gene lost 1 base and the J gene lost 2 bases, with 13 bases spanning the gap. The CDR3 is made up of 16 amino acids. CDR3 sequence (DNA): TGTGCCAGCAGCTTAGGGCGCGGGGGCTTCACAGATACGCAGTATTTT. Translating it yields CASSLGRGGFTDTQYF.

This clone was picked up one time. The genes are TRBV9 and TRBJ2-3, with 11 nucleotides matching TRBD2. The ends lost 1 base at V and 3 bases at J; junction bases unmatched: 7. Germline V gene lookup returns CDR1 SGDLS and CDR2 YYNGEE. The CDR3 consists of 17 residues. The CDR3 protein is CASSVSKTSGETDTQYF. The CDR3 coding sequence is TGTGCCAGCAGCGTATCGAAGACTAGCGGGGAAACAGATACGCAGTATTTT. The full variable domain, in which reference TRBV9 and TRBJ2-3 provide the parts outside the CDR3, is DSGVTQTPKHLITATGQRVTLRCSPRSGDLSVYWYQQSLDQGLQFLIQYYNGEERAKGNILERFSAQQFPDLHSELNLSSLELGDSALYFCASSVSKTSGETDTQYFGPGTRLTVL.

The chain recombines TRBV11-3 with TRBJ2-1; 12 positions agree with TRBD2. Germline loops: CDR1 SGHNT, CDR2 YENEEA. This CDR3 spans 15 amino acids. V trimming: 4 bases; J trimming: 10 bases; junction bases outside the gene matches: 8. The CDR3 spells CASSSWTSGEREQFF. DNA of the CDR3: TGTGCCAGCAGCTCCTGGACTAGCGGGGAGCGGGAGCAGTTCTTC.